These 19 T cell receptor beta chains came from one sample sequenced in a study of Ad26.COV2.S vaccination and SARS-CoV-2 variants. Treatment described: around 19 received Ad26.COV2.S at low or high dose, single or two shots; 5 received placebo; per-sample allocation not given. Day 63 after the first injection of vaccine or placebo was the sampling time. TCRdb keeps only in-frame clones here, not all; method: immunoSEQ multiplex PCR. The sample yields roughly 700,000 clones, about 89% seen once. Source: peripheral blood, taken in a trial of Ad26.COV2.S vaccine versus placebo. Source of these receptors: a person between 18 and 60 years old who received the Ad26.COV2.S COVID-19 vaccine or a placebo.

This chain uses TRBV2 with TRBJ2-1; 11 bases are a match to TRBD1. CDR3 size: 14 residues. CDR1 and CDR2 from the germline V gene are SNHLY and FYNNEI. V was clipped by 6 bases and J by 4 bases; unmatched bases: 2. The CDR3 region is CASRGTGGYNEQFF. Here the CDR3 DNA reads TGTGCCAGCAGGGGGACAGGGGGTTACAATGAGCAGTTCTTC. The full variable domain, completed using reference TRBV2 and TRBJ2-1, is EPEVTQTPSHQVTQMGQEVILRCVPISNHLYFYWYRQILGQKVEFLVSFYNNEISEKSEIFDDQFSVERPDGSNFTLKIRSTKLEDSAMYFCASRGTGGYNEQFFGPGTRLTVL.

The chain is built from TRBV15 and TRBJ2-2; D not certain. Trimming stripped 2 bases from V and 5 bases from J, with 9 bases between. Germline V CDR1 and CDR2: LNHNV, YYDKDF (reference sequence). The CDR3 is made up of 14 amino acids. CDR3 nucleotide sequence: TGTGCCACCAGCAGACCCACAAGGACCGGGGAGCTGTTTTTT. Protein sequence: CATSRPTRTGELFF. The variable domain in full, with the rest retrieved from reference TRBV15 and TRBJ2-2, is DAMVIQNPRYQVTQFGKPVTLSCSQTLNHNVMYWYQQKSSQAPKLLFHYYDKDFNNEADTPDNFQSRRPNTSFCFLDIRSPGLGDTAMYLCATSRPTRTGELFFGEGSRLTVL.

The chain's CDR3 is CASSGAGATNEKLFF. For the CDR3, the DNA is TGTGCCAGCAGCGGAGCGGGTGCAACTAATGAAAAACTGTTTTTT. The rearrangement links TRBV13 to TRBJ1-4; D is undetermined. Germline CDR1 and CDR2: PRHDT and FYEKMQ (reference sequence). This CDR3 contains 15 residues. Trimming cost V 5 bases and J 0 bases, with 10 bases left between them.

The chain couples TRBV18 to TRBJ2-1; D may be TRBD2 (7 bases). This CDR3 has 16 residues. Germline V lookup: CDR1 KGHSH, CDR2 LQKENI. The ends were cut back, 2 bases at V and 7 bases at J, with 18 bases in the middle. The CDR3 is CASSPNSGGRENEQFF. DNA for the CDR3: TGTGCCAGCTCACCAAACTCGGGGGGCCGGGAGAATGAGCAGTTCTTC.

The genes are TRBV6-5 and TRBJ1-1; the D gene is possibly TRBD1 (6 bases). The CDR3 runs to 15 residues. Trimming left V 2 bases short and J 0 bases short, with 10 bases between. The V gene's germline CDR1 is MNHEY and CDR2 SVGAGI. The CDR3 protein is CASSYGRTVNTEAFF. CDR3 coding DNA: TGTGCCAGCAGTTACGGCCGGACAGTGAACACTGAAGCTTTCTTT.

The sample holds a few counts of this clone. The CDR3 sequence: CASSSRGPGANVLTF. The CDR3, as DNA: TGCGCCAGCAGCTCCAGGGGGCCTGGGGCCAACGTCCTGACTTTC. The rearrangement links TRBV5-1 to TRBJ2-6; TRBD1 aligns across 8 bases. The germline V gene encodes CDR1 SGHRS and CDR2 YFSETQ. V lost 3 bases and J lost 2; bases outside the gene matches: 1. There are 15 residues in the CDR3.

CDR3 sequence (DNA): TGTGCCAGCAGCTTACAGGGGCCAACCTACGAGCAGTACTTC. Translating gives CASSLQGPTYEQYF. The chain employs TRBV5-4 and TRBJ2-7; 7 bases are shared with TRBD1. CDR1 and CDR2 (germline): SGHNT, YYREEE (reference sequence). V was pared by 2 bases and J by 2 bases, with 4 bases of the junction left unmatched. The CDR3 loop spans 14 amino acids.

V usage is TRBV30 and J usage is TRBJ1-5; D is uncertain. The CDR3 runs to 13 residues. Trimming removed 5 bases from V and 1 base from J, with 9 bases in between. CDR1 and CDR2 from the germline V gene are GTSNPN and SVGIG (reference sequence). The CDR3 sequence is CAWSSLSNQPQHF. The CDR3 region has the DNA TGTGCCTGGTCTTCTTTAAGCAATCAGCCCCAGCATTTT.

V gene TRBV5-1 combines with J gene TRBJ2-6, with 7 positions matching TRBD2. Germline-derived CDR1 and CDR2 are SGHRS and YFSETQ. The V segment lost 2 bases and the J segment 0 bases; nucleotides outside the gene matches: 8. There are 18 residues in the CDR3. CDR3 region: CASSLAGRTLSGANVLTF. Here the CDR3 DNA reads TGCGCCAGCAGCTTAGCGGGGCGCACCCTCTCTGGGGCCAACGTCCTGACTTTC. The entire variable domain, with the rest obtained from reference TRBV5-1 and TRBJ2-6, is as follows: KAGVTQTPRYLIKTRGQQVTLSCSPISGHRSVSWYQQTPGQGLQFLFEYFSETQRNKGNFPGRFSGRQFSNSRSEMNVSTLELGDSALYLCASSLAGRTLSGANVLTFGAGSRLTVL.

This chain uses TRBV15 with TRBJ2-1, with D tentatively TRBD1 or TRBD2 (5 bases each). With 0 bases removed from V and 0 bases from J, the gap between germline ends came to 12 bases. This CDR3 is 17 amino acids long. Germline V CDR1 and CDR2: LNHNV, YYDKDF (reference sequence). The CDR3 coding sequence is TGTGCCACCAGCAGAGATCTCTTTGGGGGCTCCTACAATGAGCAGTTCTTC. The encoded protein is CATSRDLFGGSYNEQFF.

This chain joins TRBV12-3 or TRBV12-4 and TRBJ2-3, with D perhaps being TRBD1 or TRBD2 (5 bases each). CDR3 length: 13 residues. The V gene lost 9 bases and the J gene lost 0 bases, with 10 bases spanning the gap. CDR3 bases: TGTGCCAGGGGGACCCCTAGCACAGATACGCAGTATTTT. Translated, it gives CARGTPSTDTQYF.

This rearrangement joins TRBV4-1 to TRBJ1-1; D might be TRBD1 (5 bases). The V and J ends lost 3 bases and 2 bases respectively, with 13 bases between them. The CDR3 sequence is 15 residues long. Germline V gene sequence: CDR1 MGHRA, CDR2 YSYEKL. The DNA of the CDR3 is TGCGCCAGCAGCCAGAGCCTACAGGTAAACACTGAAGCTTTCTTT. Protein: CASSQSLQVNTEAFF.

The rearrangement links TRBV3-1 (or the pseudogene TRBV3-2) to TRBJ2-1; TRBD2 is a possible D gene (6 bases). The CDR3 consists of 14 residues. Trimming removed 5 bases at V and 10 bases at J, with 18 bases between. Germline values: CDR1 LGHDT, CDR2 YNNKEL (reference sequence). The CDR3 region is CASSVPGETREQFF. CDR3 DNA: TGTGCCAGCAGCGTTCCGGGAGAGACACGGGAGCAGTTCTTC.

V and J are TRBV19 and TRBJ2-5, with TRBD2 matching over 10 bases. Trimming removed 1 base from V and 6 bases from J; junction bases left unmatched: 5. In germline, CDR1 is LNHDA, CDR2 SQIVND (reference sequence). This CDR3 contains 15 residues. The DNA for the CDR3 is TGTGCCAGTAGTATAGTGCGAGCGGGGGGGCAGACCCAGTACTTC. It specifies CASSIVRAGGQTQYF.

This chain uses TRBV7-8 with TRBJ1-2; no clear D gene. V was shortened by 1 base and J by 8 bases, with 5 bases between the two germline ends. The CDR3 has 11 amino acids. Germline loops: CDR1 SGHVS, CDR2 FQNEAQ. For the CDR3, the DNA is TGTGCCAGCAGCTTAGGAGACGGCTACACCTTC. Translation: CASSLGDGYTF.

The chain is built from TRBV9 and TRBJ2-6; D is undetermined. Trimming took 4 bases from V and 1 from J, leaving 12 bases between them. This CDR3 is built from 16 residues. Germline V gives CDR1 SGDLS, CDR2 YYNGEE. CDR3 sequence reads: CASSPRGASGANVLTF. The CDR3 nucleotides are TGTGCCAGCAGCCCCCGTGGAGCGTCTGGGGCCAACGTCCTGACTTTC.

The chain is built from TRBV18 and TRBJ1-6, with D perhaps TRBD1 (5 bases). Between the trimmed V and J ends, which lost 2 bases and 5 bases, there was a span of 13 bases. The CDR3 covers 16 residues. CDR1 is KGHSH and CDR2 is LQKENI in the germline V gene. CDR3 loop: CASSPSAGTDNSPLHF. The CDR3 region has the DNA TGTGCCAGCTCACCATCAGCTGGGACCGATAATTCACCCCTCCACTTT.

The chain has TRBV30 and TRBJ1-1, with D perhaps matching TRBD1 (5 bases). CDR1 is GTSNPN, CDR2 SVGIG, per germline (reference sequence). The length of the CDR3 is 11 residues. Trimming left V 6 bases short and J 9 bases short, with 14 bases between. The CDR3 DNA is TGTGCCTGCCCCGGGACTCCTCAAGCTTTCTTT. This gives the protein CACPGTPQAFF.

This rearrangement joins TRBV6-5 to TRBJ1-2, with D unclear. Between the trimmed V and J ends, which lost 4 bases and 4 bases, there was a span of 13 bases. The CDR3 runs to 14 residues. Germline lookup yields CDR1 MNHEY and CDR2 SVGAGI. CDR3 sequence: CASSSNGRSYGYTF. The CDR3 DNA reads TGTGCCAGCAGTTCCAACGGGCGCAGCTATGGCTACACCTTC.